Below, 30 T cell receptor beta chains from the same sample are listed, as sequenced in a study of T-cell reconstitution after alpha-beta-depleted transplantation in children. The TCRbeta library incorporated unique molecular identifiers. MiXCR was run by TCRdb on the PCR reads, yielding one entry per CDR3 protein. Among under 250,000 distinct CDR3 sequences listed, 24% were seen once. The material sequenced was PBMCs, mostly from graft donor cells, taken 360 days after TCRalphabeta/CD19-depleted stem cell transplant. These TCRs come from a female patient aged 2 to 10 who had a stem cell transplant for congenital amegakaryocytic thrombocytopenia, so the T cells may come from the graft donor.

The chain uses TRBV4-1 and TRBJ2-5; D not certain. Trimming took off 2 bases at V and 3 bases at J, with 10 bases between the two ends. The germline CDR1 and CDR2 sequences are MGHRA and YSYEKL. The CDR3 extends over 14 amino acids. The CDR3 reads CASSQNSGEETQYF. The CDR3 nucleotides read TGCGCCAGCAGCCAAAATAGTGGGGAAGAGACCCAGTACTTC.

This clonotype showed up many times. The rearrangement joins TRBV2 to TRBJ2-2; 9 bases map to TRBD1. CDR3 length: 16 residues. V shed 6 bases, J shed 6 bases, and the junction held 11 bases outside the gene matches. The germline V gene encodes CDR1 SNHLY and CDR2 FYNNEI. The CDR3 DNA reads as TGTGCCAGCAGCTTTCCGGGACAGGGCGGATCCGGGGAGCTGTTTTTT. It yields the protein CASSFPGQGGSGELFF.

The V gene is TRBV5-1, the J gene TRBJ2-7; 8 bases line up with TRBD2. V lost 3 bases, J lost 6 bases, and 20 bases stayed unmatched. Germline CDR1 reads SGHRS; CDR2 reads YFSETQ. This CDR3 has 18 amino acids. The CDR3 bases are TGCGCCAGCAGCTCTTGGAAGTATGGGGGAACTAGCGGATCCGAGCAGTACTTC. It specifies CASSSWKYGGTSGSEQYF. The full variable domain, its missing parts supplied by reference TRBV5-1 and TRBJ2-7, is KAGVTQTPRYLIKTRGQQVTLSCSPISGHRSVSWYQQTPGQGLQFLFEYFSETQRNKGNFPGRFSGRQFSNSRSEMNVSTLELGDSALYLCASSSWKYGGTSGSEQYFGPGTRLTVT.

This clonotype was observed a handful of times. This chain connects TRBV9 to TRBJ2-1; 7 bases match TRBD1. Losses at the gene ends were 0 bases for V and 8 bases for J; bases not matched to a gene: 2. The germline V gene encodes CDR1 SGDLS and CDR2 YYNGEE. The CDR3 length is 13 residues. CDR3 DNA: TGTGCCAGCAGCGTAGCAGGGGGTTATGAGCAGTTCTTC. This sequence encodes CASSVAGGYEQFF.

This chain uses TRBV12-3 or TRBV12-4 with TRBJ1-5; D remains unclear. The CDR3 consists of 14 residues. V was trimmed by 1 base and J by 3 bases, leaving 7 bases between them. This CDR3 reads CASSLGQANQPQHF. For the CDR3, the DNA is TGTGCCAGCAGTTTAGGGCAAGCCAATCAGCCCCAGCATTTT.

In this sample, this clonotype turned up once. This sequence joins TRBV19 and TRBJ2-2, with 7 positions matching TRBD2. The CDR3 runs to 14 residues. Germline-derived CDR1 and CDR2 are LNHDA and SQIVND (reference sequence). After removal of 7 bases from V and 7 bases from J, the junction contained 9 bases not matched to a gene. CDR3 coding DNA: TGTGCCAGTATTAGGGCGGGAGCGGTCGGGGAGCTGTTTTTT. Protein sequence: CASIRAGAVGELFF. The full variable domain, in which reference TRBV19 and TRBJ2-2 provide the parts outside the CDR3, is DGGITQSPKYLFRKEGQNVTLSCEQNLNHDAMYWYRQDPGQGLRLIYYSQIVNDFQKGDIAEGYSVSREKKESFPLTVTSAQKNPTAFYLCASIRAGAVGELFFGEGSRLTVL.

This clonotype appeared a few times. The chain recombines TRBV6-6 with TRBJ2-3; D is unresolved. Per the germline V gene, CDR1 is MNHNY and CDR2 is SVGAGI (reference sequence). V shed 10 bases and J shed 2 bases, with 13 bases lying between them. The CDR3 is 13 amino acids. In nucleotides, the CDR3 is TGTGCCACCAACTCTGGGCACACAGATACGCAGTATTTT. As protein: CATNSGHTDTQYF.

The table lists this clonotype with a few counts. The rearrangement uses TRBV28 and TRBJ1-2, with a tentative D call TRBD1 (6 bases). The CDR3 has 14 residues. Germline CDR1 and CDR2: MDHEN and SYDVKM. The V end was cut by 3 bases, the J end by 3 bases, with 11 bases between. CDR3 coding DNA: TGTGCCAGCAGTTTTGCAGGGGCGTACTATGGCTACACCTTC. Translation: CASSFAGAYYGYTF.

This clonotype was seen only once. This chain's CDR3 is CASSLGQIKETQYF. The CDR3 DNA reads TGTGCCAGCAGCTTGGGTCAGATTAAAGAGACCCAGTACTTC. The V and J genes are TRBV7-2 and TRBJ2-5, with unresolved D. The CDR3 extends over 14 amino acids. Trimming removed 3 bases from V and 3 bases from J, with 11 bases in between. Germline loops: CDR1 SGHTA, CDR2 FQGNSA.

This clonotype has ten or more counts. The chain recombines TRBV29-1 with TRBJ2-1; maybe TRBD1 (6 bases). The V gene's germline CDR1 is SQVTM and CDR2 ANQGSEA. This CDR3 has 13 residues. Between the trimmed V and J ends, which lost 7 bases and 8 bases, there was a span of 18 bases. CDR3 nucleotides: TGCAGCGCATTCGGGACATTTTTCGATGAGCAGTTCTTC. It encodes CSAFGTFFDEQFF.

V gene TRBV5-5 combines with J gene TRBJ2-1, with D possibly called TRBD1 or TRBD2 (5 bases each). Looked up from germline, CDR1 is SGHKS and CDR2 is YYEKEE (reference sequence). Between the trimmed V and J ends, which lost 0 bases and 5 bases, there was a span of 9 bases. CDR3 size: 14 residues. For the CDR3, the DNA is TGTGCCAGCAGCTTGGTGGGACCGAACAATGAGCAGTTCTTC. Protein product: CASSLVGPNNEQFF.

This clonotype was seen more than once but under ten times. The chain combines TRBV14 with TRBJ2-2, with D unresolved. The CDR3 spans 15 residues. The germline CDR1 and CDR2 sequences are SGHDN and FVKESK. The germline V and J ends were trimmed by 4 bases and 0 bases, with 9 bases remaining between them. CDR3 amino acids: CASSPRGPNTGELFF. The CDR3 DNA is TGTGCCAGCAGCCCCCGCGGTCCGAACACCGGGGAGCTGTTTTTT.

This clonotype turned up a few times. The gene calls are TRBV29-1 and TRBJ2-2; unclear D gene. Trimming cost V 6 bases and J 5 bases, with 13 bases left between them. The length of the CDR3 is 13 residues. Germline V gene data show CDR1 as SQVTM and CDR2 as ANQGSEA. The CDR3 protein is CSVADTITGELFF. The CDR3, as DNA: TGCAGCGTGGCAGACACGATTACCGGGGAGCTGTTTTTT.

This clonotype was detected many times. The CDR3 DNA sequence: TGTGCCAGCAGCCAAGACCCGTACAATGAGCAGTTCTTC. This codes for CASSQDPYNEQFF. The chain is built from TRBV3-1 and TRBJ2-1, with no clear D. V was clipped by 0 bases and J by 4 bases, with 4 bases between them. The CDR3 is made up of 13 amino acids. The germline V gene encodes CDR1 LGHDT and CDR2 YNNKEL (reference sequence).

This sequence joins TRBV5-1 and TRBJ2-3; no reliable D call. CDR1 and CDR2 from the germline V gene are SGHRS and YFSETQ. The V and J ends lost 1 base and 0 bases respectively, with 9 bases between them. This CDR3 region has 15 residues. The CDR3 DNA follows: TGCGCCAGCAGCTTGCAGGTTACTAGCACAGATACGCAGTATTTT. It specifies CASSLQVTSTDTQYF.

This chain joins TRBV24-1 and TRBJ2-1; 13 bases fit TRBD2. V shed 3 bases, J shed 7 bases, and the junction held 8 bases outside the gene matches. CDR3 length: 17 amino acids. CDR1 and CDR2 (germline): KGHDR, SFDVKD. CDR3 sequence reads: CATSDGLAGVSLNEQFF. The DNA for the CDR3 is TGTGCCACCAGTGATGGACTAGCGGGGGTATCACTTAATGAGCAGTTCTTC.

The V gene is TRBV2, the J gene TRBJ2-7; TRBD2 matches at 8 bases. The ends lost 5 bases at V and 0 bases at J; junction bases unmatched: 6. Germline V gene data show CDR1 as SNHLY and CDR2 as FYNNEI. The CDR3 has 15 amino acids. The CDR3 loop reads CASSRLALSSYEQYF. The CDR3 coding sequence is TGTGCCAGCAGTCGACTAGCGCTTAGCTCCTACGAGCAGTACTTC.

This clonotype came up once. The chain links TRBV20-1 to TRBJ2-5; 10 nucleotides match TRBD2. Trimming removed 0 bases from V and 2 bases from J; junction bases left unmatched: 12. Germline V gene data show CDR1 as DFQATT and CDR2 as SNEGSKA (reference sequence). The CDR3 runs to 18 residues. The CDR3 DNA is TGCAGTGCTAGAGATCCTGGGCTAGCGGGAGTTAGGCAAGAGACCCAGTACTTC. Translating gives CSARDPGLAGVRQETQYF.

This clonotype occurred a few times. V and J are TRBV16 and TRBJ1-2, with D maybe TRBD1 (5 bases). V lost 1 base and J lost 5, with 11 bases in between. Germline V gives CDR1 KGHSY, CDR2 FQNENV. The CDR3 is 14 residues long. Here the CDR3 DNA reads TGTGCCAGCAGCCAATTTCCGGGGACTTATGGCTACACCTTC. This encodes CASSQFPGTYGYTF.

This clonotype was seen a few times. The gene calls are TRBV18 and TRBJ1-5; no definite D call. The CDR3 length is 12 residues. The germline V and J ends were trimmed by 2 bases and 9 bases, with 8 bases remaining between them. Per the germline V gene, CDR1 is KGHSH and CDR2 is LQKENI. This CDR3 is CASSPDEGPQHF. The CDR3 DNA reads TGTGCCAGCTCACCAGACGAGGGGCCCCAGCATTTT.

This clonotype appeared a few times. The chain employs TRBV12-3 or TRBV12-4 and TRBJ1-1; the D gene is possibly TRBD1 (6 bases). The CDR3 contains 15 residues. V was cut by 3 bases and J by 4 bases, with 15 bases left in between. Here the CDR3 reads CASSFMQGSGTEAFF. DNA of the CDR3: TGTGCCAGCAGTTTTATGCAGGGGTCGGGCACTGAAGCTTTCTTT.

This clonotype was seen a few times. The genes are TRBV6-4 and TRBJ2-3; 8 bases are a match to TRBD2. Germline V gene data show CDR1 as MRHNA and CDR2 as SNTAGT. This CDR3 region has 15 residues. The DNA of the CDR3 is TGTGCTCTAGCCGTCATAGCGGGAAACACAGATACGCAGTATTTT. Amino acid sequence: CALAVIAGNTDTQYF.

The genes are TRBV15 and TRBJ2-7, with 11 bases matching TRBD2. V was pared by 0 bases and J by 0 bases, with 4 bases of the junction left unmatched. Germline CDR1 is LNHNV and CDR2 is YYDKDF (reference sequence). The CDR3 runs to 17 residues. CDR3 sequence reads: CATSRELAGVPSYEQYF. The DNA of the CDR3 is TGTGCCACCAGCAGAGAACTAGCGGGAGTCCCCTCCTACGAGCAGTACTTC.

Turning to this clonotype: It is unclear where the CDR3 begins or ends on the DNA, so no DNA is shown, and the CDR3 is as TCRdb lists it. The chain joins TRBV19 to TRBJ2-1; the table's D call TRBD1 went unverified against the DNA. A total of 16 residues make up the CDR3, ends included. The germline gives CDR1 LNHDA, CDR2 SQIVND (reference sequence). The CDR3 region is CASSISARNLGGEQFF.

Many counts were recorded for this clonotype. V and J are TRBV20-1 and TRBJ2-3; D call uncertain. The CDR3 loop spans 13 amino acids. Germline V gives CDR1 DFQATT, CDR2 SNEGSKA (reference sequence). Trimming took off 0 bases at V and 2 bases at J, with 6 bases between the two ends. The CDR3 DNA reads TGCAGTGCTAGAGATCCGAACACAGATACGCAGTATTTT. Its protein product is CSARDPNTDTQYF.

This clonotype was detected a few times. This chain uses TRBV29-1 with TRBJ1-5, with D possibly matching TRBD1 (6 bases). The V end was cut by 4 bases, the J end by 6 bases, with 13 bases between. Germline V lookup: CDR1 SQVTM, CDR2 ANQGSEA. This CDR3 is built from 13 residues. The CDR3 here is CSVGQEAGQPQHF. CDR3 sequence (DNA): TGCAGCGTTGGACAGGAAGCCGGTCAGCCCCAGCATTTT.

V usage is TRBV5-1 and J usage is TRBJ2-1; 8 bases match TRBD1. V lost 4 bases to trimming and J lost 2 bases; unmatched junction nucleotides: 5. Germline-derived CDR1 and CDR2 are SGHRS and YFSETQ. This CDR3 has 15 residues. CDR3 loop: CASSPGQGTYNEQFF. The CDR3 region has the DNA TGCGCCAGCAGCCCTGGACAGGGAACCTACAATGAGCAGTTCTTC.

The chain joins TRBV19 to TRBJ2-1, with D tentatively TRBD2 (5 bases). Trimming cost V 3 bases and J 8 bases, with 11 bases left between them. Germline CDR1 and CDR2: LNHDA and SQIVND (reference sequence). The CDR3 extends over 13 amino acids. CDR3 amino acids: CASSMQARDEQFF. The CDR3 nucleotides read TGTGCCAGTAGTATGCAGGCGAGGGATGAGCAGTTCTTC.

This sequence joins TRBV18 and TRBJ2-7, with D hard to call. Trimming pared 3 bases from V and 5 bases from J, leaving 11 bases between. The CDR3 loop spans 13 amino acids. Germline V gives CDR1 KGHSH, CDR2 LQKENI. CDR3 sequence reads: CASSPGRGDEQYF. The CDR3 region has the DNA TGTGCCAGCTCACCGGGCCGAGGAGACGAGCAGTACTTC. Based on the CDR3 plus reference TRBV18 and TRBJ2-7, the full variable domain is NAGVMQNPRHLVRRRGQEARLRCSPMKGHSHVYWYRQLPEEGLKFMVYLQKENIIDESGMPKERFSAEFPKEGPSILRIQQVVRGDSAAYFCASSPGRGDEQYFGPGTRLTVT.

The chain links TRBV29-1 to TRBJ1-4, with D unresolved. The CDR3 extends over 13 amino acids. CDR1 and CDR2 from the germline V gene are SQVTM and ANQGSEA. With 4 bases removed from V and 4 bases from J, the gap between germline ends came to 10 bases. The CDR3 bases are TGCAGCGTTGTCGGGCAAGTTAATGAAAAACTGTTTTTT. Translating gives CSVVGQVNEKLFF.